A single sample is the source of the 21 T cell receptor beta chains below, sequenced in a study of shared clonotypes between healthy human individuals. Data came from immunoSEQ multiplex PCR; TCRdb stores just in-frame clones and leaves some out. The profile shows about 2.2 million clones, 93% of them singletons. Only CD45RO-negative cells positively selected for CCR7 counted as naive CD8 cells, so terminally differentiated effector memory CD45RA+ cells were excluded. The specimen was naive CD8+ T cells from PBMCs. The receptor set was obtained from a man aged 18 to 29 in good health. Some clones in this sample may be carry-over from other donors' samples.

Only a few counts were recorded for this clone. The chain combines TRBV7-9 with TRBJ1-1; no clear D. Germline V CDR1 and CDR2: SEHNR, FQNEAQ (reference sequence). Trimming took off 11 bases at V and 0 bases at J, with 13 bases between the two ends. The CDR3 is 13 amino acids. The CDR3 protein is CAARTRLNTEAFF. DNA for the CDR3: TGTGCCGCCCGCACCCGTTTGAACACTGAAGCTTTCTTT.

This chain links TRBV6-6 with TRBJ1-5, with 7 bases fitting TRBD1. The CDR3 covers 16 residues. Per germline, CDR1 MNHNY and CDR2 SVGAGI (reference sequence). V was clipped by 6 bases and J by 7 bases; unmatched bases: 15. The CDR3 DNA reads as TGTGCCAGCAGGCCCCACACCAAGACAGGGATCCAGCCCCAGCATTTT. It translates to CASRPHTKTGIQPQHF.

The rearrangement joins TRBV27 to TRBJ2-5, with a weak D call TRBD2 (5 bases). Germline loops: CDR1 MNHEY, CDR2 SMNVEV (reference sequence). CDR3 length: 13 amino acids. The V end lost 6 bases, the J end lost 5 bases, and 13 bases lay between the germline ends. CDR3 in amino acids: CASSSAVLETQYF. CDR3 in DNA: TGTGCCAGCAGCTCAGCGGTTCTGGAGACCCAGTACTTC.

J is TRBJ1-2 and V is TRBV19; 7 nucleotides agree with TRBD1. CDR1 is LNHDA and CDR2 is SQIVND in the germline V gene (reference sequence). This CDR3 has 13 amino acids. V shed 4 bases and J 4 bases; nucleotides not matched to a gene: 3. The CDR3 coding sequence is TGTGCCAGTAGTAGCGGGACAGCCTATGGCTACACCTTC. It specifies CASSSGTAYGYTF.

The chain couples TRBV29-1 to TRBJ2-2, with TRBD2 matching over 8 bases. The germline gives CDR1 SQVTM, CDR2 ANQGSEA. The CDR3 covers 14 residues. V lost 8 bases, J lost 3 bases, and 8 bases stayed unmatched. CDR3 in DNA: TGCAGCACCCTAGGAGCGGGAGACACCGGGGAGCTGTTTTTT. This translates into CSTLGAGDTGELFF.

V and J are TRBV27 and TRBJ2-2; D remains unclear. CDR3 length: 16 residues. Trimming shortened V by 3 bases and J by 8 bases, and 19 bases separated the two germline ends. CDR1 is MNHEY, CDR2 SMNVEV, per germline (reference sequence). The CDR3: CASSFLGPINGGELFF. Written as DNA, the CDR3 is TGTGCCAGCAGTTTTCTCGGACCGATAAACGGGGGGGAGCTGTTTTTT.

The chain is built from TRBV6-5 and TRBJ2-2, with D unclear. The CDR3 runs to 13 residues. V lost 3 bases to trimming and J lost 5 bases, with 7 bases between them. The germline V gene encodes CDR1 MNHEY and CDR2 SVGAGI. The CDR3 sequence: CASSYRSTGELFF. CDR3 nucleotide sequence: TGTGCCAGCAGTTATCGGTCGACCGGGGAGCTGTTTTTT.

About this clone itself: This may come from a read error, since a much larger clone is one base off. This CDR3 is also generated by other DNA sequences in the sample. The CDR3 spells CASSRDTQYF. The CDR3 bases are TGTGCCAGCAGCCGAGATACGCAGTATTTT. The chain joins TRBV7-9 to TRBJ2-3; no clear D gene. This CDR3 region has 10 residues. Looked up from germline, CDR1 is SEHNR and CDR2 is FQNEAQ (reference sequence). With 5 bases removed from V and 5 bases from J, the gap between germline ends came to 2 bases.

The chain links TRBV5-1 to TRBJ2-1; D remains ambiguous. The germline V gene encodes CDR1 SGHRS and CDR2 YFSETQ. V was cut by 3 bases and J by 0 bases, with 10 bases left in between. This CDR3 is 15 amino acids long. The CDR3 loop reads CASSSLLGSYNEQFF. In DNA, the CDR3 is TGCGCCAGCAGCTCTCTTCTAGGCTCCTACAATGAGCAGTTCTTC.

For the CDR3, the DNA is TGTGCCAGCAGTTTTATCCCCTACAATGAGCAGTTCTTC. Translation: CASSFIPYNEQFF. The chain couples TRBV27 to TRBJ2-1, with D uncertain. The V and J ends lost 3 bases and 2 bases respectively, with 5 bases between them. There are 13 residues in the CDR3. CDR1 MNHEY and CDR2 SMNVEV come from the germline V gene (reference sequence).

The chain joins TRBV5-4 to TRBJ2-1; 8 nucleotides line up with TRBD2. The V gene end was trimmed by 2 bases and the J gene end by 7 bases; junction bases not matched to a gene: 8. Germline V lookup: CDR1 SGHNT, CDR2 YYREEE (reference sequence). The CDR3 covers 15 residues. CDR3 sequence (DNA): TGTGCCAGCAGCTTTAGGCGGGAGGTTAGGAATGAGCAGTTCTTC. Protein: CASSFRREVRNEQFF.

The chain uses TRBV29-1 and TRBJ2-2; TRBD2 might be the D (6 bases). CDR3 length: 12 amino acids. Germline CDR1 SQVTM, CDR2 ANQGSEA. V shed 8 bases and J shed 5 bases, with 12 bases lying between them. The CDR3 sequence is CSLIAETGELFF. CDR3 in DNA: TGCAGCTTAATAGCGGAAACCGGGGAGCTGTTTTTT.

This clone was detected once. The CDR3 spells CASSDTGTLNTGELFF. CDR3 nucleotides: TGTGCCAGCAGCGACACCGGGACACTGAACACCGGGGAGCTGTTTTTT. The rearrangement links TRBV7-9 to TRBJ2-2; D is perhaps TRBD1 (6 bases). Germline values: CDR1 SEHNR, CDR2 FQNEAQ (reference sequence). Trimming removed 5 bases at V and 1 base at J, with 14 bases between. The CDR3 is made up of 16 amino acids. The full variable domain, in which reference TRBV7-9 and TRBJ2-2 provide the parts outside the CDR3, is DTGVSQNPRHKITKRGQNVTFRCDPISEHNRLYWYRQTLGQGPEFLTYFQNEAQLEKSRLLSDRFSAERPKGSFSTLEIQRTEQGDSAMYLCASSDTGTLNTGELFFGEGSRLTVL.

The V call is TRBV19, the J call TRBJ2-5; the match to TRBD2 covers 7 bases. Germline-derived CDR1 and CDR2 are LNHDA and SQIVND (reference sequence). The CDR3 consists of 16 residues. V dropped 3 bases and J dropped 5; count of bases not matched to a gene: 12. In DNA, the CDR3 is TGTGCCAGTAGTATGTTAGAAGACGGGGGGAAGGAGACCCAGTACTTC. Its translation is CASSMLEDGGKETQYF.

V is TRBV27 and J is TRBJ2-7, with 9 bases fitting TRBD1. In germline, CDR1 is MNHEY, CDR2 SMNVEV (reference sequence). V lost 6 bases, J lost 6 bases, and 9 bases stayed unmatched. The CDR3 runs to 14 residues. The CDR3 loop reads CASSPGQGFPEQYF. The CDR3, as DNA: TGTGCCAGCAGCCCCGGACAGGGGTTTCCCGAGCAGTACTTC.

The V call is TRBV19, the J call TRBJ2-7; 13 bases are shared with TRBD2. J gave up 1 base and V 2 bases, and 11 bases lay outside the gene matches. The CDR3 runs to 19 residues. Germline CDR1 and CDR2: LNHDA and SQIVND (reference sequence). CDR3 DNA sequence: TGTGCCAGTAGTATAAAAATAGGACTAGCGGGAGTTTGGTCCTACGAGCAGTACTTC. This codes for CASSIKIGLAGVWSYEQYF.

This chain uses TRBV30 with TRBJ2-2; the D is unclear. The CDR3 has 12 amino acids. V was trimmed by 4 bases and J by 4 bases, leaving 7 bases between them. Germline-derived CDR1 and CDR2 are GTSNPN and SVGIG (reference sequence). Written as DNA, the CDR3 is TGTGCCTGGAATATGGGCACCGGGGAGCTGTTTTTT. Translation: CAWNMGTGELFF. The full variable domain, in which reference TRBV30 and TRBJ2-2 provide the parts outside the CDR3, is SQTIHQWPATLVQPVGSPLSLECTVEGTSNPNLYWYRQAAGRGLQLLFYSVGIGQISSEVPQNLSASRPQDRQFILSSKKLLLSDSGFYLCAWNMGTGELFFGEGSRLTVL.

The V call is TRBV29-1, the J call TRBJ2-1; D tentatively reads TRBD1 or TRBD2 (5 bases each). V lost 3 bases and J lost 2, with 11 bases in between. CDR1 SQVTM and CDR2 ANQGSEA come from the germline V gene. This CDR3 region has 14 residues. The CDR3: CSVEGRIPYNEQFF. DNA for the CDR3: TGCAGCGTTGAGGGACGGATTCCCTACAATGAGCAGTTCTTC.

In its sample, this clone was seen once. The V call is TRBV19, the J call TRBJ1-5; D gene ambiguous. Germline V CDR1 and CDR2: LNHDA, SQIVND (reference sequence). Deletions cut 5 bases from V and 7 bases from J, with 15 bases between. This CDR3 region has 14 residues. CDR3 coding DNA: TGTGCCAGTAGTCGAATGGAGGCTGGACAGCCCCAGCATTTT. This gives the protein CASSRMEAGQPQHF.

The CDR3 sequence: CASSLVGGSRAMSGVDTQYF. CDR3 DNA: TGCGCCAGCAGCTTGGTAGGCGGGAGTCGGGCCATGTCGGGGGTAGATACGCAGTATTTT. V gene TRBV5-1 combines with J gene TRBJ2-3, with 7 nucleotides matching TRBD2. Germline lookup yields CDR1 SGHRS and CDR2 YFSETQ. This CDR3 has 20 amino acids. The trim removed 0 bases at V and 5 bases at J, leaving 21 bases unmatched.

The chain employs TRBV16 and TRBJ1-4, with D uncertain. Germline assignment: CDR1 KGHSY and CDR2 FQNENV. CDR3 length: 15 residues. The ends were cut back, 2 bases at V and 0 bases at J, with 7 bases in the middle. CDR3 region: CASSQIAATNEKLFF. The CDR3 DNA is TGTGCCAGCAGCCAAATAGCCGCAACTAATGAAAAACTGTTTTTT.